This T cell receptor beta chain was identified during a study of T cells in localized non-small cell lung cancer. The repertoire was sequenced with immunoSEQ multiplex PCR; TCRdb's copy has only in-frame clones and lacks some. The sample lists 55,000 to 65,000 clones; about 87% were seen once. The V end lost 1 base, the J end lost 5 bases, and 6 bases lay between the germline ends. The CDR3 totals 13 residues. Germline CDR1 LNHDA, CDR2 SQIVND (reference sequence). Here the sequenced sample was peripheral blood, taken before any cancer treatment. The chain carries TRBV19 and TRBJ2-1; D not certain. The TCR comes from a man between 40 and 69 years old with stage I squamous cell lung carcinoma. CDR3 residues: CASSIGSNNEQFF. CDR3 DNA: TGTGCCAGTAGTATAGGAAGCAACAATGAGCAGTTCTTC.